This T cell receptor (beta chain) comes out of a study of blood T cell repertoires in COVID-19. As for the study in general: Material from acute and convalescent COVID-19 was sourced from the United States, Italy and Spain. Nucleic acid was either cDNA or gDNA, and it came from T cells, B-cell-depleted T cells, or PBMCs.

This CDR3 has 15 amino acids. V was clipped by 3 bases and J by 3 bases, with 14 bases between them. Germline CDR1 and CDR2: SGDLS and YYNGEE. This clone was seen a few times. Original methodology: Amplification of reference gene primers was used by the study to estimate nucleated cell counts. Assay: immunoSEQ multiplex PCR; the TCRdb copy retains only in-frame clones and omits some. The DNA was the basis for D and trimming; V, J and clone size are from that table. Of under 300,000 clones detected, roughly four fifths appear once; the ten largest clones hold roughly 1.9%. This clonotype was obtained from a man aged 25 to 40 who had recovered from COVID-19. This chain connects TRBV9 to TRBJ2-3, with D possibly TRBD2 on 7 matching bases. The specimen sequenced was peripheral blood. The CDR3 nucleotides read TGTGCCAGCAGCGGGGGGCTAGCGGCGACAGATACGCAGTATTTT. Translation gives CASSGGLAATDTQYF.